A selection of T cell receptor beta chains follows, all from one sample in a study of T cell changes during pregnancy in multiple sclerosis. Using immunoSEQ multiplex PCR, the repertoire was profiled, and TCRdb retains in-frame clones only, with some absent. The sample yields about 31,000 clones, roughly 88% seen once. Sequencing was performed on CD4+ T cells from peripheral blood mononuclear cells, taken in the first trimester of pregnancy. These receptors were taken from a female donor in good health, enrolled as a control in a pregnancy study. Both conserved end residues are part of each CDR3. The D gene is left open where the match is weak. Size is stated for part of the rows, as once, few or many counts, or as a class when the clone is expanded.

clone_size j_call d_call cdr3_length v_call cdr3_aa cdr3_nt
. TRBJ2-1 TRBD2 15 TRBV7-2 CASSLTSGGPNEQFF TGTGCCAGCAGCCTTACTAGCGGGGGACCCAATGAGCAGTTCTTC
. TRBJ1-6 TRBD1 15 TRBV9 CASSVTGGDDSPLHF TGTGCCAGCAGCGTTACAGGGGGTGATGATTCACCCCTCCACTTT
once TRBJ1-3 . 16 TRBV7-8 CASSLGVGAGGNTIYF TGTGCCAGCAGCTTAGGAGTGGGGGCGGGTGGAAACACCATATATTTT
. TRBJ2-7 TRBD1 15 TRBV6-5 CASSYRDRGFHEQYF TGTGCCAGCAGTTACAGGGACAGGGGCTTCCACGAGCAGTACTTC
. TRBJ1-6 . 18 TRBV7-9 CASSLSGAPSSYNSPLHF TGTGCCAGCAGCTTATCAGGGGCCCCAAGCTCCTATAATTCACCCCTCCACTTT
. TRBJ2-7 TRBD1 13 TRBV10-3 CAIKDRLAYEQYF TGTGCCATAAAGGACAGGCTAGCCTACGAGCAGTACTTC
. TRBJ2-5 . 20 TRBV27 CASSLQTPNGGFGGQETQYF TGTGCCAGCAGTTTACAAACCCCCAATGGTGGCTTCGGCGGGCAAGAGACCCAGTACTTC
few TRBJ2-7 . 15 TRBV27 CASSLGPGDHYEQYF TGTGCCAGCAGTTTAGGCCCGGGGGACCACTACGAGCAGTACTTC
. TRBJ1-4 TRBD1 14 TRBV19 CATGQGVTNEKLFF TGTGCCACCGGACAGGGAGTAACTAATGAAAAACTGTTTTTT
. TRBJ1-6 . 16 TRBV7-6 CASSQALGGGNSPLHF TGTGCCAGCAGCCAAGCTTTGGGGGGAGGTAATTCACCCCTCCACTTT
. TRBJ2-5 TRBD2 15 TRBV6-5 CASRKGTGGQETQYF TGTGCCAGCAGAAAGGGTACGGGGGGGCAAGAGACCCAGTACTTC
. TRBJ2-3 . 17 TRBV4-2 CASSQGRAGISTDTQYF TGTGCCAGCAGCCAAGGTCGGGCGGGGATTAGCACAGATACGCAGTATTTT
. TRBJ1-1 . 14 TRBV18 CASSRTNGNTEAFF TGTGCCAGCTCACGAACTAACGGGAACACTGAAGCTTTCTTT
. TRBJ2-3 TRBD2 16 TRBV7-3 CASSLGTSGGTDTQYF TGTGCCAGCAGTCTAGGGACTAGCGGGGGGACAGATACGCAGTATTTT
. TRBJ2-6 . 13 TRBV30 CAWSRSGANVLTF TGTGCCTGGAGCCGGTCTGGGGCCAACGTCCTGACTTTC
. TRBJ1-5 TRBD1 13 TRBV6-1 CAIGQGNHQPQHF TGTGCCATCGGACAGGGGAACCATCAGCCCCAGCATTTT
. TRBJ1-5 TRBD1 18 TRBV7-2 CASSLVGTGADSNQPQHF TGTGCCAGCAGCTTAGTCGGGACAGGGGCAGATAGCAATCAGCCCCAGCATTTT
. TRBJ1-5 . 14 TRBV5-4 CASSLQGSNQPQHF TGTGCCAGCAGCTTACAGGGATCCAATCAGCCCCAGCATTTT
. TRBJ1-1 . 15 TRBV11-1 CASSLGARSNTEAFF TGTGCCAGCAGCTTAGGAGCACGGTCGAACACTGAAGCTTTCTTT
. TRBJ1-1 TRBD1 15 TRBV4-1 CASSPGTGEVTEAFF TGCGCCAGCAGCCCCGGGACAGGGGAGGTTACTGAAGCTTTCTTT
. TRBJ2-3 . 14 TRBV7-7 CASSPGTSTDTQYF TGTGCTAGCAGCCCCGGGACAAGCACAGATACGCAGTATTTT
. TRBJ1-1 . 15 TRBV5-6 CASSINSILNTEAFF TGTGCCAGCAGCATTAACAGCATTCTGAACACTGAAGCTTTCTTT
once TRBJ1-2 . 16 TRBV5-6 CASSFLSRGQEAGYTF TGTGCCAGCAGCTTTCTCTCCCGAGGGCAAGAAGCAGGCTACACCTTC
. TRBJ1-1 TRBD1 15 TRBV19 CASSTQQGAGTEAFF TGTGCCAGTAGTACCCAGCAGGGGGCAGGTACTGAAGCTTTCTTT
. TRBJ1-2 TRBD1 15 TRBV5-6 CASRPGTALNYGYTF TGTGCCAGCAGGCCCGGGACAGCCTTAAACTATGGCTACACCTTC
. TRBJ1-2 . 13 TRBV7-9 CASRRAEVIGYTF TGTGCCAGCAGACGAGCTGAGGTTATCGGCTACACCTTC
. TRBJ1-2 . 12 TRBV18 CASSLTGSGYTF TGTGCCAGCTCACTTACAGGCAGTGGCTACACCTTC
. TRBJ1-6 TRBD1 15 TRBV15 CATSEDRDRGSPLHF TGTGCCACCAGCGAAGACCGGGACAGGGGTTCACCCCTCCACTTT
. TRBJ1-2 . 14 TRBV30 CAWSRGLDDGGYTF TGTGCCTGGAGTCGAGGGCTGGACGATGGAGGCTACACCTTC
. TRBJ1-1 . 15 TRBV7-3 CASSLGAAKNTEAFF TGTGCCAGCAGCTTAGGGGCAGCCAAAAACACTGAAGCTTTCTTT
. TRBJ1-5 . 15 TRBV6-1 CASSKQDNSNQPQHF TGTGCCAGCAGTAAACAGGATAATAGCAATCAGCCCCAGCATTTT
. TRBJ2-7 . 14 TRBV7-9 CASSWGTGFYEQYF TGTGCCAGCAGCTGGGGTACAGGGTTCTACGAGCAGTACTTC
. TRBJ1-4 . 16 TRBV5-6 CASSWSGQDLNEKLFF TGTGCCAGCAGCTGGTCTGGTCAGGATCTAAATGAAAAACTGTTTTTT
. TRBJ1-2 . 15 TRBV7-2 CASSLEATGVYGYTF TGTGCCAGCAGCTTAGAAGCTACCGGGGTCTATGGCTACACCTTC
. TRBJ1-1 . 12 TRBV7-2 CASSFSDTEAFF TGTGCCAGCAGCTTTTCGGACACTGAAGCTTTCTTT
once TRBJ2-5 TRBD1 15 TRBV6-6 CASRPLRDRGTSQYF TGTGCCAGCAGGCCACTCCGGGACAGGGGAACCTCCCAGTACTTC
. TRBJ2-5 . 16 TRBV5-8 CASSLDYYNPQETQYF TGTGCCAGCAGCTTGGATTATTACAACCCTCAAGAGACCCAGTACTTC
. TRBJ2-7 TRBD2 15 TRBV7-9 CASSLQTSGGLEQYF TGTGCCAGCAGCCTACAGACTAGCGGGGGGCTCGAGCAGTACTTC
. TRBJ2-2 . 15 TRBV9 CASSAGAADFGELFF TGTGCCAGCAGCGCAGGGGCTGCCGATTTCGGGGAGCTGTTTTTT
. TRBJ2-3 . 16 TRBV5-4 CASSQGSWASTDTQYF TGTGCCAGCAGCCAGGGGAGTTGGGCCAGCACAGATACGCAGTATTTT
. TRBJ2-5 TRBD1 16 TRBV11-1 CASSPSSTGAVETQYF TGTGCCAGCAGCCCCTCATCGACAGGGGCGGTAGAGACCCAGTACTTC
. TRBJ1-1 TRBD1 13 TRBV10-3 CAISLTGGPEAFF TGTGCCATCAGCCTCACAGGGGGCCCTGAAGCTTTCTTT